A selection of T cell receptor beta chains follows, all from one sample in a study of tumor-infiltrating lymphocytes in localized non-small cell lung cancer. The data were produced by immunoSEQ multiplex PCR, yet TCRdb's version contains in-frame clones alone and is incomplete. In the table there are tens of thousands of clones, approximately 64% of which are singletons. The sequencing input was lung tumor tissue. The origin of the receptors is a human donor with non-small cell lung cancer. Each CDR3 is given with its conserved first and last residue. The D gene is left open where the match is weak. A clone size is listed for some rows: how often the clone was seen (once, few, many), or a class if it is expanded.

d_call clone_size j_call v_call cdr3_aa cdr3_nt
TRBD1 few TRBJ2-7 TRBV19 CASRVRQGKGEQYF TGTGCCAGTAGGGTAAGACAGGGGAAGGGCGAGCAGTACTTC
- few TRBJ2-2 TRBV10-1 CASSVRVTGELFF TGCGCCAGCAGTGTTCGAGTCACCGGGGAGCTGTTTTTT
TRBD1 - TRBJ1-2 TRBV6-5 CASSYLQGAMEGYTF TGTGCCAGCAGTTACTTGCAGGGGGCCATGGAAGGCTACACCTTC
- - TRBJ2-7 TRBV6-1 CASSEWSARSYEQYF TGTGCCAGCAGTGAGTGGTCGGCCCGCTCCTACGAGCAGTACTTC
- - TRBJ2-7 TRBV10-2 CASSESTEGEQYF TGCGCCAGCAGTGAGTCGACGGAGGGGGAGCAGTACTTC
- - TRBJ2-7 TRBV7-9 CASSLQGTSLEQYF TGTGCCAGCAGCTTACAGGGAACCTCCCTCGAGCAGTACTTC
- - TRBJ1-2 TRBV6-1 CASSEWDWASNYGYTF TGTGCCAGCAGTGAATGGGATTGGGCTTCTAACTATGGCTACACCTTC
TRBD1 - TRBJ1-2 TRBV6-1 CASSEALQVGQGLGYTF TGTGCCAGCAGTGAAGCGCTTCAGGTCGGACAGGGGTTAGGCTACACCTTC
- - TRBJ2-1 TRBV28 CASSLLLGAGTAEQFF TGTGCCAGCAGTTTACTTCTGGGTGCGGGGACGGCCGAGCAGTTCTTC
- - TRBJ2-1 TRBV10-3 CAISGDHNEQFF TGTGCCATCAGCGGGGACCACAATGAGCAGTTCTTC
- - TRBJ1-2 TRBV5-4 CASSWTAAYGYTF TGTGCCAGCAGCTGGACAGCCGCCTATGGCTACACCTTC
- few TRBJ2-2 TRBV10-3 CAISVWYTGELFF TGTGCCATCAGTGTTTGGTACACCGGGGAGCTGTTTTTT
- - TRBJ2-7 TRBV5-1 CASSLVWGGTYEQYF TGCGCCAGCAGCTTAGTTTGGGGCGGAACCTACGAGCAGTACTTC
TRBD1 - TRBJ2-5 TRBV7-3 CASSRGQGETQYF TGTGCCAGCAGCCGGGGACAGGGGGAGACCCAGTACTTC
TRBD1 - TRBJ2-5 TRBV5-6 CASSSLGQGETQYF TGTGCCAGCAGCTCTCTAGGACAGGGGGAGACCCAGTACTTC
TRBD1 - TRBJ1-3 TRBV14 CASSPPGQRSGNTIYF TGTGCCAGCAGCCCACCGGGACAGAGATCTGGAAACACCATATATTTT
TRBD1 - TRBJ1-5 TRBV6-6 CASSGQGIRTQHF TGTGCCAGCAGTGGACAGGGGATTAGGACCCAGCATTTT
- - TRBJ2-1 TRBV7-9 CASSLMRGRGEQFF TGTGCCAGCAGCTTAATGAGGGGTCGGGGTGAGCAGTTCTTC
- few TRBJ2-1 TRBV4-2 CASSQDPRPIGNEQFF TGTGCCAGCAGCCAAGACCCTCGACCTATCGGTAATGAGCAGTTCTTC
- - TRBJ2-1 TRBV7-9 CASSPTGIVYNEQFF TGTGCCAGCAGCCCCACAGGGATTGTCTACAATGAGCAGTTCTTC
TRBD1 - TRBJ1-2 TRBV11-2 CASSSETGVNYGYTF TGTGCCAGCAGCTCCGAAACAGGGGTGAACTATGGCTACACCTTC
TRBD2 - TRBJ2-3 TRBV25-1 CASRLAGGVTDTQYF TGTGCCAGCAGATTAGCGGGAGGGGTCACAGATACGCAGTATTTT
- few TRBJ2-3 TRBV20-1 CSARVGDTQYF TGCAGTGCTAGAGTGGGAGATACGCAGTATTTT
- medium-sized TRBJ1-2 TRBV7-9 CASSLDRNGYTF TGTGCCAGCAGCTTAGACAGGAATGGCTACACCTTC
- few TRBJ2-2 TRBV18 CASSPQGAFTGELFF TGTGCCAGCTCACCACAGGGAGCGTTCACCGGGGAGCTGTTTTTT
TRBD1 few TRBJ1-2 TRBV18 CASSLGTGGYYGYTF TGTGCCAGCTCCTTAGGGACAGGGGGCTACTACGGCTACACCTTC
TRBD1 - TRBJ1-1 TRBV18 CASSPQQGMQEAFF TGTGCCAGCTCACCACAACAGGGGATGCAAGAGGCTTTCTTT
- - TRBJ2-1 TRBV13 CASSLVGGEQFF TGTGCCAGCAGCTTGGTAGGGGGTGAGCAGTTCTTC
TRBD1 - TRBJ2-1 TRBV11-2 CASTRQGAYNEQFF TGTGCCAGCACCCGACAGGGCGCCTACAATGAGCAGTTCTTC
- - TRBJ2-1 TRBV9 CASSVSGGHLSSYNEQFF TGTGCCAGCAGCGTCTCTGGGGGCCACCTTAGCTCCTACAATGAGCAGTTCTTC
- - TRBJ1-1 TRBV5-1 CASSTGLRTEAFF TGCGCCAGCAGCACGGGACTTCGGACTGAAGCTTTCTTT
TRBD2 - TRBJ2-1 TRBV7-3 CASSSAGTNSYNEQFF TGTGCCAGCAGCTCAGCCGGGACTAACTCCTACAATGAGCAGTTCTTC
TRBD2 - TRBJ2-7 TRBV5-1 CASSLGLAGAGEQYF TGCGCCAGCAGCTTGGGACTAGCGGGAGCGGGAGAGCAGTACTTC
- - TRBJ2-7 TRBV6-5 CASTGKGVYEQYF TGTGCCAGCACTGGAAAGGGGGTATACGAGCAGTACTTC
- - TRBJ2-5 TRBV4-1 CASSQDPQGEETQYF TGCGCCAGCAGCCAAGATCCGCAGGGCGAGGAGACCCAGTACTTC
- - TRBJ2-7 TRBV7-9 CASSLIGGEVAYEQYF TGTGCCAGCAGCCTCATAGGGGGAGAAGTGGCCTACGAGCAGTACTTC
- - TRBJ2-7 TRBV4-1 CASSQVFGPQTHYEQYF TGCGCCAGCAGCCAAGTGTTCGGGCCTCAAACCCACTACGAGCAGTACTTC
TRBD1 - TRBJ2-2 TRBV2 CASSEGAHGNGELFF TGTGCCAGCTCCGAGGGGGCCCACGGGAACGGGGAGCTGTTTTTT
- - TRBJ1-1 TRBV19 CASSPRSGLNTEAFF TGTGCCAGTAGTCCCCGGAGTGGATTGAACACTGAAGCTTTCTTT
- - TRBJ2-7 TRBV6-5 CASSPPAAGDEQYF TGTGCCAGCAGCCCTCCAGCGGCAGGGGACGAGCAGTACTTC